Shown below are 21 T cell receptor beta chains from a single sample sequenced in a study of technical replicates of blood from four donors. Profiling relied on immunoSEQ multiplex PCR, and the TCRdb table lists in-frame clones only, not all of them. Among about 68,000 clones listed, less than 98% were seen once. Sequencing was done on a sample of T cells isolated from PBMCs. The receptor source for this set is a human donor in good health.

This rearrangement joins TRBV19 to TRBJ2-7, with TRBD2 matching 8 bases. V was clipped by 1 base and J by 5 bases; unmatched bases: 4. Germline V gene data show CDR1 as LNHDA and CDR2 as SQIVND (reference sequence). The CDR3 length is 14 residues. The CDR3 reads CASSIGSGGNEQYF. The CDR3 nucleotides read TGTGCCAGTAGTATAGGGTCGGGAGGGAACGAGCAGTACTTC.

The rearrangement links TRBV6-5 to TRBJ2-7; TRBD1 might be the D (5 bases). The CDR3 runs 13 residues. Germline V gene lookup returns CDR1 MNHEY and CDR2 SVGAGI. V was clipped by 2 bases and J by 3 bases, with 8 bases between them. DNA of the CDR3: TGTGCCAGCAGTTACGGCAGGGTCTACGAGCAGTACTTC. As protein: CASSYGRVYEQYF.

V usage is TRBV30 and J usage is TRBJ1-3, with D hard to call. This CDR3 is built from 13 residues. V shed 4 bases and J shed 3 bases, with 10 bases lying between them. From germline, CDR1 is GTSNPN and CDR2 SVGIG (reference sequence). CDR3 protein: CAWNSGSGNTIYF. CDR3 nucleotides: TGTGCCTGGAATAGCGGTAGTGGAAACACCATATATTTT.

V is TRBV28 and J is TRBJ2-3, with 9 bases aligning to TRBD2. Germline lookup yields CDR1 MDHEN and CDR2 SYDVKM. J lost 0 bases, V lost 4 bases, and 5 bases had no gene match. The CDR3 extends over 16 amino acids. CDR3 bases: TGTGCCAGCAGTTCCATCCTAGCGGGGAGCACAGATACGCAGTATTTT. It specifies CASSSILAGSTDTQYF.

The gene calls are TRBV7-9 and TRBJ2-2, with D uncertain. Trimming stripped 9 bases from V and 1 base from J, with 9 bases between. CDR3 length: 13 amino acids. Looked up from germline, CDR1 is SEHNR and CDR2 is FQNEAQ (reference sequence). CDR3 DNA sequence: TGTGCCAGAAGAACAGAGAACACCGGGGAGCTGTTTTTT. Protein: CARRTENTGELFF. Complete variable domain (other parts from reference TRBV7-9 and TRBJ2-2): DTGVSQNPRHKITKRGQNVTFRCDPISEHNRLYWYRQTLGQGPEFLTYFQNEAQLEKSRLLSDRFSAERPKGSFSTLEIQRTEQGDSAMYLCARRTENTGELFFGEGSRLTVL.

V and J are TRBV14 and TRBJ1-1; D is uncertain. Germline CDR1 SGHDN, CDR2 FVKESK. The ends were cut back, 3 bases at V and 1 base at J, with 9 bases in the middle. CDR3 length equals 14 residues. CDR3 DNA sequence: TGTGCCAGCAGCCAGAGGTTCCAGAACACTGAAGCTTTCTTT. Translated: CASSQRFQNTEAFF.

This chain joins TRBV2 and TRBJ1-5; D is unresolved. Trimming stripped 2 bases from V and 1 base from J, with 12 bases between. The CDR3 spans 16 residues. Germline lookup yields CDR1 SNHLY and CDR2 FYNNEI. CDR3 in DNA: TGTGCCAGCAGTGAACGGGAAAGTTGGAGCAATCAGCCCCAGCATTTT. Translation: CASSERESWSNQPQHF.

V usage is TRBV2 and J usage is TRBJ1-5; D gene uncertain. This CDR3 has 16 amino acids. The germline CDR1 and CDR2 sequences are SNHLY and FYNNEI. The V end lost 1 base, the J end lost 2 bases, and 12 bases lay between the germline ends. CDR3 amino acids: CASSEVCNNGNQPQHF. CDR3 sequence (DNA): TGTGCCAGCAGTGAAGTATGTAATAATGGCAATCAGCCCCAGCATTTT.

The chain recombines TRBV29-1 with TRBJ2-5; TRBD2 agrees at 12 bases. Per the germline V gene, CDR1 is SQVTM and CDR2 is ANQGSEA. The CDR3 spans 16 residues. V gave up 6 bases and J gave up 5 bases; unmatched junction bases: 13. In DNA, the CDR3 is TGCAGCGTAGGAGCGACTAGCGGGAGATCGGGCGAGACCCAGTACTTC. Amino acid sequence: CSVGATSGRSGETQYF.

This chain joins TRBV9 and TRBJ2-7; the match to TRBD1 covers 9 bases. The CDR3 runs to 15 residues. The V gene end was trimmed by 0 bases and the J gene end by 2 bases; junction bases not matched to a gene: 3. CDR1 is SGDLS, CDR2 YYNGEE, per germline. The CDR3 region has the DNA TGTGCCAGCAGCGTAGCTGGGACAGGGACCTACGAGCAGTACTTC. Its protein is CASSVAGTGTYEQYF. The full variable domain, completed using reference TRBV9 and TRBJ2-7, is DSGVTQTPKHLITATGQRVTLRCSPRSGDLSVYWYQQSLDQGLQFLIQYYNGEERAKGNILERFSAQQFPDLHSELNLSSLELGDSALYFCASSVAGTGTYEQYFGPGTRLTVT.

This clone was seen just once. The chain couples TRBV30 to TRBJ2-3; TRBD2 is a possible D gene (5 bases). V lost 0 bases, J lost 13 bases, and 11 bases lay in between. This CDR3 is 11 amino acids long. The germline CDR1 and CDR2 sequences are GTSNPN and SVGIG (reference sequence). In DNA, the CDR3 is TGTGCCTGGAGTGTACGGGATTTTAAGTATTTT. Amino acid sequence: CAWSVRDFKYF.

The chain has TRBV7-6 and TRBJ2-2; 9 nucleotides line up with TRBD1. With V trimmed by 5 bases and J by 8 bases, 9 bases remained unmatched. Germline V lookup: CDR1 SGHVS, CDR2 FNYEAQ. There are 15 residues in the CDR3. Here the CDR3 DNA reads TGTGCCAGCAGCCCGGGGAACAGGGGGCTTGGGGAGCTGTTTTTT. This sequence encodes CASSPGNRGLGELFF.

The chain uses TRBV28 and TRBJ2-7; 10 bases match TRBD1. J lost 0 bases, V lost 10 bases, and 6 bases had no gene match. The length of the CDR3 is 14 residues. Germline V gene lookup returns CDR1 MDHEN and CDR2 SYDVKM. The chain's CDR3 is CAIRGTGDSYEQYF. As DNA, the CDR3 is TGTGCCATCAGGGGGACAGGGGACTCCTACGAGCAGTACTTC.

This chain connects TRBV11-2 to TRBJ2-7; D unresolved. This CDR3 comprises 14 residues. Per germline, CDR1 SGHAT and CDR2 FQNNGV. V gave up 5 bases and J gave up 7 bases, with 18 bases separating them. Written as DNA, the CDR3 is TGTGCCAGCAGCCCCTCTGACTCCCCTGGGGAGCAGTACTTC. Its protein is CASSPSDSPGEQYF.

The chain combines TRBV7-9 with TRBJ1-1; weak D call: TRBD1 (5 bases). V lost 5 bases and J 3 bases, leaving 22 bases between the germline ends. Germline V CDR1 and CDR2: SEHNR, FQNEAQ (reference sequence). CDR3 length equals 17 residues. Written as DNA, the CDR3 is TGTGCCAGCAGCCCGACTTGGCAGGGTGGGAGGTACACTGAAGCTTTCTTT. Encoded protein: CASSPTWQGGRYTEAFF.

This chain uses TRBV28 with TRBJ2-1; D ambiguous. The germline V gene has CDR1 MDHEN and CDR2 SYDVKM. This CDR3 region has 12 residues. Deletions cut 7 bases from V and 7 bases from J, with 11 bases between. CDR3 nucleotides: TGTGCCAGCACCACGATCAGGAATGAGCAGTTCTTC. Its protein is CASTTIRNEQFF.

The rearrangement links TRBV11-3 to TRBJ2-7; tentatively, D is TRBD2 (5 bases). Deletions cut 5 bases from V and 6 bases from J, with 17 bases between. Germline values: CDR1 SGHNT, CDR2 YENEEA. The CDR3 has 14 residues. The CDR3 nucleotides read TGTGCCAGCAGCCCGACGTCCGAGGGTTCCGAGCAGTACTTC. Translation: CASSPTSEGSEQYF.

The chain couples TRBV5-6 to TRBJ1-4; D perhaps matches TRBD1 (5 bases). The germline gives CDR1 SGHDT, CDR2 YYEEEE. Trimming shortened V by 2 bases and J by 5 bases, and 13 bases separated the two germline ends. The CDR3 spans 15 residues. CDR3 loop: CASSLRGYLNEKLFF. CDR3 coding DNA: TGTGCCAGCAGCTTAAGGGGATATTTAAATGAAAAACTGTTTTTT.

The sample holds one count of this clone. This chain's CDR3 is CASSYEGATYEQYF. The CDR3 DNA reads as TGTGCCAGCAGTTATGAGGGGGCTACCTACGAGCAGTACTTC. The V call is TRBV6-5, the J call TRBJ2-7; 7 bases are shared with TRBD1. V was pared by 3 bases and J by 2 bases, with 4 bases of the junction left unmatched. Germline loops: CDR1 MNHEY, CDR2 SVGAGI. CDR3 length equals 14 residues.

This clone was seen a single time. The rearrangement links TRBV19 to TRBJ2-3; 7 bases are a match to TRBD1. CDR3 size: 15 residues. From germline, CDR1 is LNHDA and CDR2 SQIVND (reference sequence). After removal of 3 bases from V and 6 bases from J, the junction contained 9 bases not matched to a gene. As DNA, the CDR3 is TGTGCCAGTAGTATCAGAGACAGGGCAATGGATACGCAGTATTTT. This gives the protein CASSIRDRAMDTQYF.

The chain uses TRBV6-5 and TRBJ1-2, with D unclear. Trimming took off 0 bases at V and 4 bases at J, with 9 bases between the two ends. CDR3 length: 14 amino acids. Germline loops: CDR1 MNHEY, CDR2 SVGAGI. Here the CDR3 reads CASSYSSLAYGYTF. For the CDR3, the DNA is TGTGCCAGCAGTTACTCGAGTCTAGCCTATGGCTACACCTTC.